This TCR beta chain is from a study of blood T cell repertoires in COVID-19. The method was immunoSEQ multiplex PCR; TCRdb's version includes in-frame clones alone and lacks a portion of them. The sample has 200,000 to 300,000 clones, roughly 85% seen once. The CDR3 runs 15 residues. V was pared by 4 bases and J by 7 bases, with 18 bases between. CDR1 is SGDLS and CDR2 is YYNGEE in the germline V gene. This chain links TRBV9 with TRBJ1-5, with a tentative D call TRBD1 (6 bases). The sequenced sample consisted of peripheral blood. This receptor was obtained from a man aged 50 to 59 with COVID-19, enrolled during active disease. The CDR3 protein is CASSPREGVGQPQHF. Written as DNA, the CDR3 is TGTGCCAGCAGCCCACGCGAGGGGGTAGGGCAGCCCCAGCATTTT.